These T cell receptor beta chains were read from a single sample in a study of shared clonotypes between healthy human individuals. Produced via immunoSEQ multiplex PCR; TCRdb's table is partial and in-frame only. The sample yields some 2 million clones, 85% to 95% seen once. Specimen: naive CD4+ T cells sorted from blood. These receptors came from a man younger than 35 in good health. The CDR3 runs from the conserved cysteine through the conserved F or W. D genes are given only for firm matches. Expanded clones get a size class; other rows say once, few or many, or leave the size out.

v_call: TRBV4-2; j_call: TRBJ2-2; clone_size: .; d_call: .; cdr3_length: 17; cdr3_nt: TGTGCCAGCAGCCAAGTGGGTCGGCCAGCCAACACCGGGGAGCTGTTTTTT; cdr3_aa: CASSQVGRPANTGELFF
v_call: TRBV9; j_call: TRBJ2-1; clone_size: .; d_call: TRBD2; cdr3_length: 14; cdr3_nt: TGTGCCAGCAGCGTAGACCCTAGCGGGAATGAGCAGTTCTTC; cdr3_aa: CASSVDPSGNEQFF
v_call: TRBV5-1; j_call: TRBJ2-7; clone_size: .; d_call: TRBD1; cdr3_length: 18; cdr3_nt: TGCGCCAGCAGCTCCACCTCCCCGGGACAGGGTCTTCCCTACGAGCAGTACTTC; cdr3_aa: CASSSTSPGQGLPYEQYF
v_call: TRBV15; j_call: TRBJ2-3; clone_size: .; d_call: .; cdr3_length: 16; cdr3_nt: TGTGCCACCAGCAGAGATCCAGTCCCGTTCGGGGATACGCAGTATTTT; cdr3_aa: CATSRDPVPFGDTQYF
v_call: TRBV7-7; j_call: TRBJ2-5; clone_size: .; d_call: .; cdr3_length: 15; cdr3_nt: TGTGCTAGCAGCTTGGTGGGGAAAGTAGGAGAGACCCAGTACTTC; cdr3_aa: CASSLVGKVGETQYF
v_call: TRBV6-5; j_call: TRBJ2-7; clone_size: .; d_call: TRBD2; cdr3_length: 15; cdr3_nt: TGTGCCAGCGCAAGGACTAGCGGGGCCAGCTACGAGCAGTACTTC; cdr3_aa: CASARTSGASYEQYF
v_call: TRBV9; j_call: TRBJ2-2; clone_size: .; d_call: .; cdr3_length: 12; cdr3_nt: TGTGCCAGCAGCGTAGACGTCGGGGAGCTGTTTTTT; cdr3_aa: CASSVDVGELFF
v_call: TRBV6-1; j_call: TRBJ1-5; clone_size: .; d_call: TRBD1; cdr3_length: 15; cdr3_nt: TGTGCCAGCAGTGCGGGACAGGGGTGGAATCAGCCCCAGCATTTT; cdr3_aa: CASSAGQGWNQPQHF
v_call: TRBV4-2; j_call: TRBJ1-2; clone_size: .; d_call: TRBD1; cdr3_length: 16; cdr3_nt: TGTGCCAGCAGCCAACCGGGACAGGGGGCTTCTTATGGCTACACCTTC; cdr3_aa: CASSQPGQGASYGYTF
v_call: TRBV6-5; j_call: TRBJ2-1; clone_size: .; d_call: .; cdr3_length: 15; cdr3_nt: TGTGCCAGCAGTTACTCGGGGGGCAGGGGCAATGAGCAGTTCTTC; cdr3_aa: CASSYSGGRGNEQFF
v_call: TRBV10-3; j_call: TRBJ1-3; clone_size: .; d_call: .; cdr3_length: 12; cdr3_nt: TGTGCCATCAGTGACTTTGGAAACACCATATATTTT; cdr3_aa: CAISDFGNTIYF
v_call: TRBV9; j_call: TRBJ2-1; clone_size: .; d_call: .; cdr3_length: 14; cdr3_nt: TGTGCCAGCAGCACCCGGACGGATTACAATGAGCAGTTCTTC; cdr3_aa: CASSTRTDYNEQFF
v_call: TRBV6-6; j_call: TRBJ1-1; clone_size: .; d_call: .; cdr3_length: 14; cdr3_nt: TGTGCCAGCAGTTACGTGCAGACACCGGGGACAGCTTTCTTT; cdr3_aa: CASSYVQTPGTAFF
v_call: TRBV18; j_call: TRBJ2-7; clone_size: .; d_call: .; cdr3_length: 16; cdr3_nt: TGTGCCAGCTCACCAAATGGAGGTCCCAAGGTCTACGAGCAGTACTTC; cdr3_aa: CASSPNGGPKVYEQYF
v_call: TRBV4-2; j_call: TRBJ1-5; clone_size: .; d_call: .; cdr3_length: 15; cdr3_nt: TGTGCCAGCAGCCAAGTGGAATTAGACAATCAGCCCCAGCATTTT; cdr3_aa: CASSQVELDNQPQHF
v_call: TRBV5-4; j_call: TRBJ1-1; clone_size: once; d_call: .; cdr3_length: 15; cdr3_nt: TGTGCCAGCAGCTTTGAGGGACAACGGAACACTGAAGCTTTCTTT; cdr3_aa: CASSFEGQRNTEAFF
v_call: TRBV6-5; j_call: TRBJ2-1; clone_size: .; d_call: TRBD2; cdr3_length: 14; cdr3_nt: TGTGCCACCATGGGAGCGGGAGCAGGGCGGGAGCAGTTCTTC; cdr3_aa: CATMGAGAGREQFF
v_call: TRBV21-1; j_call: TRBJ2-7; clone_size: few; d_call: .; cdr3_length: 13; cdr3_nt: TGTGCCAGCAGTGGACAGGGTCGCTACGAGCAGTACTTC; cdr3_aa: CASSGQGRYEQYF
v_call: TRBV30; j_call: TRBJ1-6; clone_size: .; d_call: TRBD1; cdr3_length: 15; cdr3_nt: TGTGCCTGGGACCCTGGACAGGGTCAGAATTCACCCCTCCACTTT; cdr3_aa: CAWDPGQGQNSPLHF
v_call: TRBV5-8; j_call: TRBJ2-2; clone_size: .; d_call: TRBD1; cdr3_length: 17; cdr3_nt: TGTGCCAGCAGCTTGGGGACAGGGGAGTTTCGCACCGGGGAGCTGTTTTTT; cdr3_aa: CASSLGTGEFRTGELFF
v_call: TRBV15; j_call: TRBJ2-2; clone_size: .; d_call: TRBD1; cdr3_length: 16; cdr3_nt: TGTGCCACCAGCGGAGCTGCGCTGACAGGGACCGGGGAGCTGTTTTTT; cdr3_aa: CATSGAALTGTGELFF
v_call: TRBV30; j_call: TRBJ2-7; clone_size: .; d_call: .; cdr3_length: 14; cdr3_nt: TGTGCCTGGAGGCACCGGGACCCTTCCTACGAGCAGTACTTC; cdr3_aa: CAWRHRDPSYEQYF
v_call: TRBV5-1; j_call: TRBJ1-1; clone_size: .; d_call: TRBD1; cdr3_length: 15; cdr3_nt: TGCGCCAGCAGATCCTCCGGACAGGAGAACACTGAAGCTTTCTTT; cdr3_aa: CASRSSGQENTEAFF
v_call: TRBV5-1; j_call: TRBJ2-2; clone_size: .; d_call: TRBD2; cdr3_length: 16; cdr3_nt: TGCGCCAGCAGCTTGACGACTAGCGGGAACACCGGGGAGCTGTTTTTT; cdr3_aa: CASSLTTSGNTGELFF
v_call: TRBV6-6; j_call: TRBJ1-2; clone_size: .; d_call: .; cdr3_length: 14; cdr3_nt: TGTGCCAGCAGTTACCCGACAGGAGGCTATGGCTACACCTTC; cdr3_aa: CASSYPTGGYGYTF
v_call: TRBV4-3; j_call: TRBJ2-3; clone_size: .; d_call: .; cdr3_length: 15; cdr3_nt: TGCGCCAGTAGCCGGGGCGGAGAACCCACAGATACGCAGTATTTT; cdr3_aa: CASSRGGEPTDTQYF
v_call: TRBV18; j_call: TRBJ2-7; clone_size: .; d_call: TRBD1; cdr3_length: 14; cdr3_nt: TGTGCCAGCTCACGCAGTGAGGGGGCGTACGAGCAGTACTTC; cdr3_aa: CASSRSEGAYEQYF
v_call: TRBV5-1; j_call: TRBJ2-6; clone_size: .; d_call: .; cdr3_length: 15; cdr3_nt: TGCGCCAGCAGCTTGGCGGATTCTGGGGCCAACGTCCTGACTTTC; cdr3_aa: CASSLADSGANVLTF
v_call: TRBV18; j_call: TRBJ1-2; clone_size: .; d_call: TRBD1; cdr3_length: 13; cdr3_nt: TGTGCCAGCTCCCTGGACAGGGAGTATGGCTACACCTTC; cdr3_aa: CASSLDREYGYTF
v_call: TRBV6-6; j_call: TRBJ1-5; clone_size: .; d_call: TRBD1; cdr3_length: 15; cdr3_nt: TGTGCCAGCAGTTATAACAGGGGGGACAATCAGCCCCAGCATTTT; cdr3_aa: CASSYNRGDNQPQHF
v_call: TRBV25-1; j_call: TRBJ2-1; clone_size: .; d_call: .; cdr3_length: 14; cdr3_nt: TGTGCCAGCAGTGAAGTAGCGGACTACAATGAGCAGTTCTTC; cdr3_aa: CASSEVADYNEQFF
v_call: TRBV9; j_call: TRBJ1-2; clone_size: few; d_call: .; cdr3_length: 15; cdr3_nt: TGTGCCAGCAGCGTAGAAGGGGCCGGTCGCTTAGGCTACACCTTC; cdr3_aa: CASSVEGAGRLGYTF
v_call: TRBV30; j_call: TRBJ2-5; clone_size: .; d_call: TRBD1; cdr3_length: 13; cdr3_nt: TGTGCCTGGAGTTGGGACAGCCAAGAGACCCAGTACTTC; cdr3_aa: CAWSWDSQETQYF
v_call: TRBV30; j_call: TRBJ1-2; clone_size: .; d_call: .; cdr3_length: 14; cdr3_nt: TGTGCCTGGAGTGGAAAACAGGGAAACTATGGCTACACCTTC; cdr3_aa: CAWSGKQGNYGYTF
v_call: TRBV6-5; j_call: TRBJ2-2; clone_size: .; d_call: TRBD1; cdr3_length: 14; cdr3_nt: TGTGCCAGCAGACGGACAGGCCTCACCGGGGAGCTGTTTTTT; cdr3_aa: CASRRTGLTGELFF
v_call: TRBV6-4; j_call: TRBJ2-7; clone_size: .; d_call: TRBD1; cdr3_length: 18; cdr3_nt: TGTGCCAGGATATCAAGGGGACAGCATAGAAAGGGATCCTACGAGCAGTACTTC; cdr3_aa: CARISRGQHRKGSYEQYF
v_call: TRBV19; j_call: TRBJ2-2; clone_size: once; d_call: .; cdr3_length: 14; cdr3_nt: TGTGCCAGTAGTTACGTAGGCCCCACCGGGGAGCTGTTTTTT; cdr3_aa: CASSYVGPTGELFF
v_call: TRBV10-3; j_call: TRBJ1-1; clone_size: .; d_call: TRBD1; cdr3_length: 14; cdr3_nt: TGTGCCATCAGCCCAGGGGGGGGAAACACTGAAGCTTTCTTT; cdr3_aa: CAISPGGGNTEAFF
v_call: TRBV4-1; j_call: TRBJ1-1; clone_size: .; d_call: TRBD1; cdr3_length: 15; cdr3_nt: TGCGCCAGCAGACCGGACAGGGGGCCTAACACTGAAGCTTTCTTT; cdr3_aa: CASRPDRGPNTEAFF
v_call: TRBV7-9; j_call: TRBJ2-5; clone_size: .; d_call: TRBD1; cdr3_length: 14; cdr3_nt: TGTGCCAGCAGCCTACAGGGGGGTTCGGAGACCCAGTACTTC; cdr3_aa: CASSLQGGSETQYF
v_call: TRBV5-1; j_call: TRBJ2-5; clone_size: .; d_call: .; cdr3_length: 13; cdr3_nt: TGCGCCAGCAGCCTAGGTGAGGTGGAGACCCAGTACTTC; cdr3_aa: CASSLGEVETQYF
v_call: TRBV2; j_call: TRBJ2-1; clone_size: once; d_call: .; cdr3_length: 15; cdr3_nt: TGTGCCAGCAGTGCGGGGGCGATCTCCTACAATGAGCAGTTCTTC; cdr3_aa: CASSAGAISYNEQFF
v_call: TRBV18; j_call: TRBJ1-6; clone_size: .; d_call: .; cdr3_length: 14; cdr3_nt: TGTGCCAGCTCACCAGACGGGGATAATTCACCCCTCCACTTT; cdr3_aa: CASSPDGDNSPLHF
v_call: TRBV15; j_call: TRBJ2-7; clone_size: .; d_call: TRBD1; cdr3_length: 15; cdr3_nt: TGTGCCACCAGCTTGGACAGGGGGTCCCTCTACGAGCAGTACTTC; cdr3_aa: CATSLDRGSLYEQYF
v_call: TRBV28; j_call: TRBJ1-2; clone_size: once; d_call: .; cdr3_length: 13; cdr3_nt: TGTGCCAGCAGTTTAATAGGGAATTATGGCTACACCTTC; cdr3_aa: CASSLIGNYGYTF
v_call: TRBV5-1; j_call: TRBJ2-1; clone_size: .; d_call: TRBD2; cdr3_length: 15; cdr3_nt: TGCGCCAGCAGCTTCTCACTAGCGGACTACAATGAGCAGTTCTTC; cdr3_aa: CASSFSLADYNEQFF
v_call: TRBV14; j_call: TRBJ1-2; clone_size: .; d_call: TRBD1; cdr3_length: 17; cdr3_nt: TGTGCCAGCAGTCCCGGACAGGCCTCCCCGATTAACTATGGCTACACCTTC; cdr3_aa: CASSPGQASPINYGYTF
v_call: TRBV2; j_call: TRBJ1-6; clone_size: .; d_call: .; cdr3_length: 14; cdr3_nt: TGTGCCAGCATGGGGACGAGGAAAAATTCACCCCTCCACTTT; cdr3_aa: CASMGTRKNSPLHF
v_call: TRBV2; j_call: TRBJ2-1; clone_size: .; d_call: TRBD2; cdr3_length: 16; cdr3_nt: TGTGCCAGCAGTGATTCCGGGACTAGCCTAAACAATGAGCAGTTCTTC; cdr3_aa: CASSDSGTSLNNEQFF
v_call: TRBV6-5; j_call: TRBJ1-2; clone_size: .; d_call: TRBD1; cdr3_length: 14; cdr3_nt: TGTGCCAGCAGGTTTCTACAGGGGAACTATGGCTACACCTTC; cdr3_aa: CASRFLQGNYGYTF
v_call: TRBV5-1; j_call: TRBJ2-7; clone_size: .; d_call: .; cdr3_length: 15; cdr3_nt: TGCGCCAGCAGCTTGGCTGTGGACTCGAGCTACGAGCAGTACTTC; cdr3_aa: CASSLAVDSSYEQYF
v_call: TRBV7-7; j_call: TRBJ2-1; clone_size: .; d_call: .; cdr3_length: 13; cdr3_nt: TGTGCTAGCAGCTTTTCGGCCAGCTTTGAGCAGTTCTTC; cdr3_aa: CASSFSASFEQFF
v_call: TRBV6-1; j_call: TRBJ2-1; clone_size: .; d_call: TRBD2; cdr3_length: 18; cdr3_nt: TGTGCCAGCAGTCAAGGAAGAACTAGCGGGAGGGCCTACAATGAGCAGTTCTTC; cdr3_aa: CASSQGRTSGRAYNEQFF
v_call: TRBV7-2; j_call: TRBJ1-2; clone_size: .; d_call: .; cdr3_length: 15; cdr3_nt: TGTGCCAGCAGCTTAGAACGGGGGGCTGGATATGGCTACACCTTC; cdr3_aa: CASSLERGAGYGYTF
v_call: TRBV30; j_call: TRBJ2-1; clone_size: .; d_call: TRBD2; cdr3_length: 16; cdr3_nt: TGTGCCTGGAGAGGGCGGGGGTTCATGGTGTACAATGAGCAGTTCTTC; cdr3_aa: CAWRGRGFMVYNEQFF
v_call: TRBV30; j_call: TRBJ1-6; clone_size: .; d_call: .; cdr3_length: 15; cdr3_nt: TGTGCCTGGAGTGGACAGCAGGGAGGAGGATCACCCCTCCACTTT; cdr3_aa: CAWSGQQGGGSPLHF